This TCR beta chain stems from a study of radiotherapy plus CTLA-4 blockade in lung cancer. Looking at the study overall: Among all patients, about 19% showed objective responses, while 30% to 35% had disease control.

The ends were cut back, 3 bases at V and 10 bases at J, with 12 bases in the middle. This CDR3 has 11 residues. Germline loops: CDR1 SQVTM, CDR2 ANQGSEA. Focal radiation with ipilimumab CTLA-4 blockade was given to patients with chemo-refractory metastatic non-small-cell lung cancer. The assay was immunoSEQ multiplex PCR, and TCRdb's table has in-frame clones only and misses some. Of around 40,000 clones listed, 70% to 80% are singletons. Notes on the study in general: An expansion of tumor-derived TCR clones occurred in blood after radiotherapy plus ipilimumab.

About this clone: Its antigen is undetermined.

The clonotype originates from a human donor with non-small cell lung cancer who had stable disease on radiotherapy plus ipilimumab. The V call is TRBV29-1, the J call TRBJ1-1, with D unclear. The source material was peripheral blood, sampled from a patient treated with radiotherapy plus ipilimumab. The CDR3 sequence is CSVERQRGAFF. The DNA for the CDR3 is TGCAGCGTTGAGAGGCAACGTGGAGCTTTCTTT.